The next 20 T cell receptor beta chains were all read from a single sample in a study of cytomegalovirus exposure and HLA in healthy donors. Generated by immunoSEQ multiplex PCR, the TCRdb table keeps only in-frame clones and is missing some. There are 95,000 to 150,000 clones in the sample; approximately 94% occur only once, and roughly 1.2% lies in the top ten. Sequencing was performed on PBMCs. These receptor sequences come from a woman aged 18-35 years in good health and CMV-seronegative.

The chain recombines TRBV28 with TRBJ2-7, with D possibly being TRBD1 (5 bases). The CDR3 has 16 residues. V shed 4 bases and J shed 0 bases, with 16 bases lying between them. Per the germline V gene, CDR1 is MDHEN and CDR2 is SYDVKM. The CDR3 protein is CASSSQFWGSSYEQYF. The DNA of the CDR3 is TGTGCCAGCAGTTCCCAGTTTTGGGGCAGCTCCTACGAGCAGTACTTC.

CDR3 sequence: CAWSREETQYF. For the CDR3, the DNA is TGTGCCTGGAGTCGGGAGGAGACCCAGTACTTC. The chain carries TRBV30 and TRBJ2-5, with D tentatively TRBD2 (6 bases). The germline V gene has CDR1 GTSNPN and CDR2 SVGIG (reference sequence). The CDR3 runs to 11 residues. With 2 bases removed from V and 5 bases from J, the gap between germline ends came to 6 bases.

The rearrangement links TRBV2 to TRBJ1-6; 10 positions match TRBD1. Germline CDR1 reads SNHLY; CDR2 reads FYNNEI. The J segment lost 7 bases and the V segment lost 7 bases, leaving 7 bases of the junction unmatched. The CDR3 contains 15 residues. This CDR3 reads CASKGTGAWNSPLHF. The CDR3 DNA reads as TGTGCCAGCAAGGGGACAGGGGCATGGAATTCACCCCTCCACTTT.

The chain carries TRBV7-2 and TRBJ2-7; D is ambiguous. Per the germline V gene, CDR1 is SGHTA and CDR2 is FQGNSA. V gave up 5 bases and J gave up 3 bases, with 5 bases separating them. The CDR3 has 11 amino acids. CDR3 coding DNA: TGTGCCAGCAGCCCCAACTACGAGCAGTACTTC. Translating gives CASSPNYEQYF.

This chain connects TRBV6-5 to TRBJ1-2; 7 bases line up with TRBD1. The germline V gene encodes CDR1 MNHEY and CDR2 SVGAGI. The length of the CDR3 is 13 residues. The V segment lost 9 bases and the J segment 5 bases; nucleotides outside the gene matches: 9. CDR3 DNA: TGTGCCAGTTTTCAGGGCAGGGGGTATGGCTACACCTTC. Its protein product is CASFQGRGYGYTF.

This clone was counted once. The chain combines TRBV6-5 with TRBJ1-2; the D gene is possibly TRBD1 (6 bases). The ends were cut back, 0 bases at V and 7 bases at J, with 18 bases in the middle. This CDR3 has 16 residues. Germline V gene sequence: CDR1 MNHEY, CDR2 SVGAGI. The CDR3 loop reads CASSYSPPGGAGGYTF. Here the CDR3 DNA reads TGTGCCAGCAGTTACTCCCCCCCGGGGGGGGCAGGTGGCTACACCTTC.

V usage is TRBV28 and J usage is TRBJ1-2; 9 bases line up with TRBD1. CDR3 length: 14 residues. With 7 bases clipped from V and 4 bases from J, the junction kept 7 bases outside the gene matches. CDR1 and CDR2 (germline): MDHEN, SYDVKM. CDR3 protein: CASTVTGGLYGYTF. CDR3 DNA: TGTGCCAGCACGGTCACAGGGGGCCTCTATGGCTACACCTTC.

The V and J genes are TRBV25-1 and TRBJ2-7, with D perhaps matching TRBD1 (6 bases). CDR1 and CDR2 from the germline V gene are MGHDK and SYGVNS. V was clipped by 8 bases and J by 2 bases, with 13 bases between them. The CDR3 is 13 residues long. CDR3 in amino acids: CASSKGDTYEQYF. The CDR3 DNA follows: TGTGCCAGCTCGAAAGGGGACACCTACGAGCAGTACTTC.

For the CDR3, the DNA is TGCGCCAGCAGCCCCCCGGGGACAGGGACTGGCTACACCTTC. Translated, it gives CASSPPGTGTGYTF. The chain links TRBV5-1 to TRBJ1-2, with 9 bases matching TRBD1. The V gene's germline CDR1 is SGHRS and CDR2 YFSETQ. V dropped 4 bases and J dropped 7; count of bases not matched to a gene: 8. The CDR3 spans 14 residues.

This chain joins TRBV2 and TRBJ2-7; the D gene is possibly TRBD1 (5 bases). V lost 4 bases, J lost 5 bases, and 9 bases lay in between. CDR3 length: 12 amino acids. Germline V gives CDR1 SNHLY, CDR2 FYNNEI. The CDR3 nucleotides are TGTGCCAGCAGTGGAGAAGGGGACGAGCAGTACTTC. Its protein product is CASSGEGDEQYF.

This chain links TRBV4-1 with TRBJ1-3; TRBD1 is a possible D gene (5 bases). Trimming stripped 0 bases from V and 1 base from J, with 10 bases between. The CDR3 extends over 16 amino acids. Germline lookup yields CDR1 MGHRA and CDR2 YSYEKL. As DNA, the CDR3 is TGCGCCAGCAGCCAAGATCAGGGTACATCTGGAAACACCATATATTTT. It translates to CASSQDQGTSGNTIYF.

The chain joins TRBV7-3 to TRBJ2-1; 11 bases line up with TRBD2. Trimming removed 2 bases from V and 1 base from J; junction bases left unmatched: 13. The CDR3 runs to 20 residues. Germline CDR1 is SGHTA and CDR2 is FQGTGA. CDR3 nucleotides: TGTGCCAGCAGCTTAGTTCTAGCGGGGGGTCTCTCTAAGTCCTACAATGAGCAGTTCTTC. This codes for CASSLVLAGGLSKSYNEQFF.

The V gene is TRBV6-1, the J gene TRBJ2-5, with D possibly TRBD1 on 5 matching bases. CDR1 MNHNS and CDR2 SASEGT come from the germline V gene. Trimming removed 5 bases from V and 1 base from J, with 14 bases in between. The CDR3 sequence is 15 residues long. The DNA of the CDR3 is TGTGCCAGCAGTTGGACACCCCCCCGCCAAGAGACCCAGTACTTC. Translated, it gives CASSWTPPRQETQYF.

This rearrangement joins TRBV28 to TRBJ1-2, with no clear D. The CDR3 is 12 residues long. CDR1 and CDR2 from the germline V gene are MDHEN and SYDVKM. V gave up 2 bases and J gave up 8 bases, with 9 bases separating them. CDR3 amino acids: CASSLSQVGYTF. The DNA for the CDR3 is TGTGCCAGCAGTTTAAGTCAGGTGGGCTACACCTTC.

Regarding this clone: Other DNA sequences in this specimen translate into the identical CDR3. V and J are TRBV6-5 and TRBJ2-7; D not certain. The germline V gene encodes CDR1 MNHEY and CDR2 SVGAGI. Trimming removed 2 bases at V and 4 bases at J, with 3 bases between. CDR3 size: 11 residues. DNA of the CDR3: TGTGCCAGCAGTTACCAATACGAGCAGTACTTC. Translation: CASSYQYEQYF.

The chain uses TRBV12-5 and TRBJ1-5; 10 nucleotides match TRBD1. The CDR3 loop spans 18 amino acids. Germline V gene lookup returns CDR1 LGHNT and CDR2 FRNRAP. The V gene end was trimmed by 0 bases and the J gene end by 3 bases; junction bases not matched to a gene: 8. The CDR3 sequence is CASGLVSGTGDINQPQHF. For the CDR3, the DNA is TGTGCTAGTGGTTTGGTCTCCGGGACAGGGGATATCAATCAGCCCCAGCATTTT.

The chain combines TRBV4-1 with TRBJ2-5, with 10 bases lining up with TRBD1. CDR1 and CDR2 from the germline V gene are MGHRA and YSYEKL. The CDR3 covers 16 residues. V lost 2 bases, J lost 4 bases, and 7 bases stayed unmatched. This CDR3 reads CASSQNPGQGLETQYF. CDR3 DNA: TGCGCCAGCAGCCAAAACCCGGGACAGGGGTTAGAGACCCAGTACTTC.

This clone was counted a few times. The V call is TRBV2, the J call TRBJ2-5; 9 bases map to TRBD1. Germline V gives CDR1 SNHLY, CDR2 FYNNEI. The ends lost 4 bases at V and 1 base at J; junction bases unmatched: 7. This CDR3 comprises 16 residues. The CDR3: CASSVGTGIFQETQYF. For the CDR3, the DNA is TGTGCCAGCAGTGTGGGGACAGGGATATTCCAAGAGACCCAGTACTTC.

J is TRBJ1-1 and V is TRBV9; D not certain. Germline loops: CDR1 SGDLS, CDR2 YYNGEE. Trimming left V 5 bases short and J 1 base short, with 12 bases between. This CDR3 contains 14 residues. The CDR3 region has the DNA TGTGCCAGCAGTGCTTTCGAGGGGAACACTGAAGCTTTCTTT. Residues: CASSAFEGNTEAFF.

This chain links TRBV9 with TRBJ2-5; 7 bases match TRBD1. Per the germline V gene, CDR1 is SGDLS and CDR2 is YYNGEE. The ends lost 2 bases at V and 2 bases at J; junction bases unmatched: 3. The CDR3 spans 14 residues. The CDR3 nucleotides read TGTGCCAGCAGCGTGGGGACAGTACAAGAGACCCAGTACTTC. Translated: CASSVGTVQETQYF.